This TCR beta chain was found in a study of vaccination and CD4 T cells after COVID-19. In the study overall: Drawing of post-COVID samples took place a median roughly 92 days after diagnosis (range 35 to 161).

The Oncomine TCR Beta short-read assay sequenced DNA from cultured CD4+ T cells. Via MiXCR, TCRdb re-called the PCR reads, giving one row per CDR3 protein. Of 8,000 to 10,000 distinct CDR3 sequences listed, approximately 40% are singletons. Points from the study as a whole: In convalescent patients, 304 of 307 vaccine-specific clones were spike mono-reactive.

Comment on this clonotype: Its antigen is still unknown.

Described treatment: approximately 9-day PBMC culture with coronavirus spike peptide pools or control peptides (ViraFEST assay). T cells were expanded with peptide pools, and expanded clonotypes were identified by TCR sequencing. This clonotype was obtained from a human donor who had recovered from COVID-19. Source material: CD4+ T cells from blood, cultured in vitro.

CDR3 nucleotides: TGTGCCAGCAGCTCCAGGGTCTTCCCCCCTCGCGCGGGCTACACCTTC. Encoded protein: CASSSRVFPPRAGYTF. V and J are TRBV7-8 and TRBJ1-2; maybe TRBD1 (5 bases). CDR3 length equals 16 residues. Trimming left V 4 bases short and J 8 bases short, with 23 bases between. Germline CDR1 and CDR2: SGHVS and FQNEAQ.